A single sample is the source of the 19 T cell receptor beta chains below, sequenced in a study of blood T cell repertoires in COVID-19. Using immunoSEQ multiplex PCR, the repertoire was profiled, and TCRdb retains in-frame clones only, with some absent. The sample lists around 97,000 clones; around 87% were seen once. The specimen was peripheral blood. All receptors come from a human donor in a cohort sampled during active COVID-19.

The chain combines TRBV5-5 with TRBJ2-1; no firm D call. CDR1 and CDR2 (germline): SGHKS, YYEKEE (reference sequence). Between the trimmed V and J ends, which lost 3 bases and 5 bases, there was a span of 15 bases. The CDR3 sequence is 15 residues long. Here the CDR3 DNA reads TGTGCCAGCAGCTCGACCCGACAACCAGACAATGAGCAGTTCTTC. This gives the protein CASSSTRQPDNEQFF.

In its sample, this clone was seen once. This chain connects TRBV12-1 to TRBJ2-1; the listed D gene, TRBD1, was not tested against the DNA. TRBV12-1 is listed as a pseudogene. The CDR3 has 14 residues. DNA for the CDR3: TGTGCCAAACCTCTTGGGACAGGGGAAAATGAGCAGTTCTTC. Translation: CAKPLGTGENEQFF.

The CDR3 reads CASSTGTGEEKLFF. In DNA form, the CDR3 reads TGTGCCAGCAGTACCGGGACAGGGGAGGAAAAACTGTTTTTT. J is TRBJ1-4 and V is TRBV6-5, with TRBD1 identical over 10 bases. CDR1 and CDR2 (germline): MNHEY, SVGAGI. V lost 5 bases and J lost 8; bases outside the gene matches: 5. There are 14 residues in the CDR3.

V is TRBV7-8 and J is TRBJ2-2, with 7 bases aligning to TRBD1. CDR1 is SGHVS and CDR2 is FQNEAQ in the germline V gene. Unmatched junction bases numbered 5, after V lost 4 bases and J lost 0 bases. CDR3 size: 16 residues. CDR3 nucleotide sequence: TGTGCCAGCAGCTCCCAGACAGGGTCGAACACCGGGGAGCTGTTTTTT. Amino acids: CASSSQTGSNTGELFF.

The V gene is TRBV12-3 or TRBV12-4, the J gene TRBJ1-3; D gene ambiguous. Trimming pared 6 bases from V and 0 bases from J, leaving 6 bases between. This CDR3 is 13 amino acids long. DNA of the CDR3: TGTGCCAGCAGACCTAACTCTGGAAACACCATATATTTT. It is translated as CASRPNSGNTIYF.

The chain uses TRBV9 and TRBJ1-2; no definite D call. V was trimmed by 4 bases and J by 4 bases, leaving 20 bases between them. The CDR3 has 16 amino acids. Germline lookup yields CDR1 SGDLS and CDR2 YYNGEE. The CDR3 nucleotides are TGTGCCAGCAGCCCCCGAGGAGGAGGGAGTGTCTATGGCTACACCTTC. It is translated as CASSPRGGGSVYGYTF.

The rearrangement links TRBV29-1 to TRBJ1-2; the match to TRBD1 covers 10 bases. Losses at the gene ends were 6 bases for V and 2 bases for J; bases not matched to a gene: 3. Germline-derived CDR1 and CDR2 are SQVTM and ANQGSEA. The CDR3 covers 13 residues. DNA for the CDR3: TGCAGCGTGAGACAGGGGGCCAACTATGGCTACACCTTC. Its translation: CSVRQGANYGYTF.

In its sample, this clone was seen once. The chain uses TRBV29-1 and TRBJ2-6; 10 positions agree with TRBD1. The CDR3 consists of 15 residues. Per germline, CDR1 SQVTM and CDR2 ANQGSEA. V gave up 6 bases and J gave up 2 bases; unmatched junction bases: 4. The CDR3 DNA is TGCAGCGTCATCGGGACAGGGGCTGGGGCCAACGTCCTGACTTTC. Its protein product is CSVIGTGAGANVLTF. The full variable domain, its missing parts supplied by reference TRBV29-1 and TRBJ2-6, is SAVISQKPSRDICQRGTSLTIQCQVDSQVTMMFWYRQQPGQSLTLIATANQGSEATYESGFVIDKFPISRPNLTFSTLTVSNMSPEDSSIYLCSVIGTGAGANVLTFGAGSRLTVL.

Of note for this clone: Germline is not matched at one junction end, which may reflect a read error. J is TRBJ2-7 and V is TRBV7-9, with 7 bases that match TRBD1. Germline CDR1 reads SEHNR; CDR2 reads FQNEAQ (reference sequence). The CDR3 extends over 13 amino acids. For the CDR3, the DNA is TGTGCCAGCAACTTACAGGGGTTTCACGAGCAGTACTTC. Protein product: CASNLQGFHEQYF.

The chain couples TRBV30 to TRBJ2-7; TRBD2 matches at 7 bases. The trim removed 0 bases at V and 4 bases at J, leaving 15 bases unmatched. The CDR3 has 17 residues. Germline V CDR1 and CDR2: GTSNPN, SVGIG (reference sequence). Here the CDR3 DNA reads TGTGCCTGGAGTGTACCCCTTTCCGGGGGGAAGTTGTACGAGCAGTACTTC. Protein sequence: CAWSVPLSGGKLYEQYF. The whole variable domain, remainder taken from reference TRBV30 and TRBJ2-7, is SQTIHQWPATLVQPVGSPLSLECTVEGTSNPNLYWYRQAAGRGLQLLFYSVGIGQISSEVPQNLSASRPQDRQFILSSKKLLLSDSGFYLCAWSVPLSGGKLYEQYFGPGTRLTVT.

The chain recombines TRBV18 with TRBJ1-2; 10 positions agree with TRBD1. The CDR3 is 15 residues long. Germline trimming cut 2 bases from V and 5 bases from J; bases unmatched to any gene: 5. CDR1 is KGHSH, CDR2 LQKENI, per germline. Here the CDR3 reads CASSPTGQGEYGYTF. DNA of the CDR3: TGTGCCAGCTCACCAACCGGACAGGGGGAGTATGGCTACACCTTC.

V is TRBV7-2 and J is TRBJ2-5, with 7 bases aligning to TRBD1. Looked up from germline, CDR1 is SGHTA and CDR2 is FQGNSA. V lost 5 bases and J lost 2; bases outside the gene matches: 5. The CDR3 covers 14 residues. Written as DNA, the CDR3 is TGTGCCAGCAGCGGATGGACAGGTCAAGAGACCCAGTACTTC. Residues: CASSGWTGQETQYF. The whole variable domain, filled in from reference TRBV7-2 and TRBJ2-5, reads GAGVSQSPSNKVTEKGKDVELRCDPISGHTALYWYRQSLGQGLEFLIYFQGNSAPDKSGLPSDRFSAERTGGSVSTLTIQRTQQEDSAVYLCASSGWTGQETQYFGPGTRLLVL.

V usage is TRBV4-2 and J usage is TRBJ2-4; possibly TRBD2 for D (5 bases). CDR1 is LGHNA, CDR2 YNFKEQ, per germline. The V end was cut by 0 bases, the J end by 5 bases, with 14 bases between. This CDR3 has 16 residues. The CDR3 reads CASSQEAADPQNIQYF. As DNA, the CDR3 is TGTGCCAGCAGCCAAGAGGCAGCGGACCCCCAAAACATTCAGTACTTC.

This clone was recorded once. The rearrangement joins TRBV21-1 to TRBJ2-4; the D call in the table, TRBD1, was not verified against the DNA. TRBV21-1 is flagged as a pseudogene. The CDR3 loop spans 17 amino acids. The DNA of the CDR3 is TGTGCCAGCAGCAAAATGGCTAGGGACACGCGCAAACCACCCTCCTCCTTC. It specifies CASSKMARDTRKPPSSF.

V gene TRBV9 combines with J gene TRBJ2-3; possibly TRBD1 for D (5 bases). V lost 0 bases and J lost 3, with 11 bases in between. CDR3 size: 15 residues. CDR1 SGDLS and CDR2 YYNGEE come from the germline V gene. The CDR3 DNA is TGTGCCAGCAGCGTAGGTGGGGCGCCGACAGATACGCAGTATTTT. Its translation: CASSVGGAPTDTQYF.

V and J are TRBV7-3 and TRBJ2-3; TRBD2 matches 7 bases. The CDR3 extends over 14 amino acids. The V gene's germline CDR1 is SGHTA and CDR2 FQGTGA. V shed 4 bases and J 4 bases; nucleotides not matched to a gene: 5. This CDR3 reads CASSSGLVADTQYF. The CDR3 bases are TGTGCCAGCAGCTCCGGACTAGTGGCAGATACGCAGTATTTT.

This chain uses TRBV6-5 with TRBJ1-1; possible D gene TRBD1, 5 bases. Germline lookup yields CDR1 MNHEY and CDR2 SVGAGI. V lost 0 bases to trimming and J lost 6 bases, with 17 bases between them. CDR3 size: 16 residues. The CDR3 bases are TGTGCCAGCAGTTACTCGAATGGCAGGGCCTTTCCTGAAGCTTTCTTT. This gives the protein CASSYSNGRAFPEAFF.

J is TRBJ1-1 and V is TRBV19; D unresolved. The V and J ends lost 7 bases and 5 bases respectively, with 14 bases between them. The CDR3 contains 13 residues. Germline assignment: CDR1 LNHDA and CDR2 SQIVND (reference sequence). CDR3 in DNA: TGTGCCAGTACCCTAACGGAGGGAACTGAAGCTTTCTTT. Its protein is CASTLTEGTEAFF.

The chain recombines TRBV7-2 with TRBJ1-2; 7 bases line up with TRBD1. Germline V gene sequence: CDR1 SGHTA, CDR2 FQGNSA. V lost 5 bases and J lost 2; bases outside the gene matches: 2. The CDR3 is made up of 13 amino acids. The CDR3 nucleotides are TGTGCCAGCAGCCCGGGACAGAACTATGGCTACACCTTC. Translated, it gives CASSPGQNYGYTF.